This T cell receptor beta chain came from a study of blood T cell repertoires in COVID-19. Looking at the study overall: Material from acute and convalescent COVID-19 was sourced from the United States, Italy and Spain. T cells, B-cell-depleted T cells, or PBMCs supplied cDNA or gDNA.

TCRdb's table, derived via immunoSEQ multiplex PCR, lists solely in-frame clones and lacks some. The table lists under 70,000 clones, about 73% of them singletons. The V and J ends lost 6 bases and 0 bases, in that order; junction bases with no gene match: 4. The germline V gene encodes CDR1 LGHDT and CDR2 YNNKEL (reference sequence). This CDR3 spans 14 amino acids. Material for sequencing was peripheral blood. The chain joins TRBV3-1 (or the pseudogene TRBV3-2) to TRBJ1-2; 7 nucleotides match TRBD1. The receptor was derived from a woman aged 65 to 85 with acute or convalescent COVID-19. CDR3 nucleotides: TGTGCCAGCAGTCAACAGGGGCCTAACTATGGCTACACCTTC. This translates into CASSQQGPNYGYTF.